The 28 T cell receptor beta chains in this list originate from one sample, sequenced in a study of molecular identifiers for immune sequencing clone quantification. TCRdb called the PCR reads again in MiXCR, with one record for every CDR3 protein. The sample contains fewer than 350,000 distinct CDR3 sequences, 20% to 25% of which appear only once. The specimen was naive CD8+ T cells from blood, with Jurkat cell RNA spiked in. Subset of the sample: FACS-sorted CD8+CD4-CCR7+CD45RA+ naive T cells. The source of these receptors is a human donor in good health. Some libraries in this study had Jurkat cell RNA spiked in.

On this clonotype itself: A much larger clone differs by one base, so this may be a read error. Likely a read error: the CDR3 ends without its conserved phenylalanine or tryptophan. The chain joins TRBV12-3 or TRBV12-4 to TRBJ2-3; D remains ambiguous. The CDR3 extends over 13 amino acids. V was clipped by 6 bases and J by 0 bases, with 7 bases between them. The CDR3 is CASRTLSTDTQYS. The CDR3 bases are TGTGCCAGCAGAACCCTTAGCACAGATACGCAGTATTCT.

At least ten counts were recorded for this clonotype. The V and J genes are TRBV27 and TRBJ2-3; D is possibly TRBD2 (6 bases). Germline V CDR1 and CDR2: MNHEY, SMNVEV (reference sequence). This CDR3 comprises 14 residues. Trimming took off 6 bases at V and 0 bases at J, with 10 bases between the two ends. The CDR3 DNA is TGTGCCAGCAGCTTACTAGCAAGCACAGATACGCAGTATTTT. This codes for CASSLLASTDTQYF.

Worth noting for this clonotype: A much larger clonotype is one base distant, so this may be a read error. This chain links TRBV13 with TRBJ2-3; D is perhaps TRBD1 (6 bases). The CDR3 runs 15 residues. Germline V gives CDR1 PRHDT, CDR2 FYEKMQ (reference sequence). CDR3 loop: CASRNRQASTDTQCF. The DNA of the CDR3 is TGTGCCAGCAGAAACCGACAGGCAAGCACAGATACGCAGTGTTTT.

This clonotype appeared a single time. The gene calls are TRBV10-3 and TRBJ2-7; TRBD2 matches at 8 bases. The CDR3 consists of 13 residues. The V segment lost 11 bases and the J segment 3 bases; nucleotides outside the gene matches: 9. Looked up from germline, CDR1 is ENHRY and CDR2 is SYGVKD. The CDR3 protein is CALGNSGNYEQYF. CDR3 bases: TGTGCCCTGGGAAATAGCGGGAACTACGAGCAGTACTTC.

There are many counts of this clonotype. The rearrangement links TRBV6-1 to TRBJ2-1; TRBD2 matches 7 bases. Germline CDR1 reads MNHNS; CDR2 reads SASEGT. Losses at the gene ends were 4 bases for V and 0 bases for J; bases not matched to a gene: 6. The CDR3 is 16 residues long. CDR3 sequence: CASSASLADSYNEQFF. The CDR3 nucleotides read TGTGCCAGCAGTGCATCCCTAGCGGACTCCTACAATGAGCAGTTCTTC.

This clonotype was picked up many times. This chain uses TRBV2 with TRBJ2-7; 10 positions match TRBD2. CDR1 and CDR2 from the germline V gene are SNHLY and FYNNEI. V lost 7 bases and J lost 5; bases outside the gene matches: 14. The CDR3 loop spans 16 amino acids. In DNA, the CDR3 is TGTGCCAGCAATCCCGGGCTAGCGGGAGAATCGGACGAGCAGTACTTC. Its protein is CASNPGLAGESDEQYF.

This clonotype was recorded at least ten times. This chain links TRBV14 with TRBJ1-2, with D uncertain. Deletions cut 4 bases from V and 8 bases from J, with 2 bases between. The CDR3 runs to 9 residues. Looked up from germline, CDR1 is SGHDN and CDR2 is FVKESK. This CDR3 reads CASSPGYTF. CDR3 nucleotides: TGTGCCAGCAGCCCAGGCTACACCTTC.

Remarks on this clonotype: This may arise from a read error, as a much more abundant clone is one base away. The CDR3 sequence is CASSVGPTYDYTF. The DNA for the CDR3 is TGCGCCAGCAGCGTCGGACCGACCTATGACTACACCTTC. The chain recombines TRBV5-1 with TRBJ1-2; D gene ambiguous. The CDR3 is 13 amino acids. Per germline, CDR1 SGHRS and CDR2 YFSETQ.

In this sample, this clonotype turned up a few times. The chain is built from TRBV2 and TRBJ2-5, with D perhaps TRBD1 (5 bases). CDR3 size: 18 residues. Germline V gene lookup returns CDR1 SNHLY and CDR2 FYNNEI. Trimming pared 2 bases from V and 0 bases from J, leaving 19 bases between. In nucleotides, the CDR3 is TGTGCCAGCAGTGAACCTTATCGACAGCGAACCTACCAAGAGACCCAGTACTTC. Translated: CASSEPYRQRTYQETQYF.

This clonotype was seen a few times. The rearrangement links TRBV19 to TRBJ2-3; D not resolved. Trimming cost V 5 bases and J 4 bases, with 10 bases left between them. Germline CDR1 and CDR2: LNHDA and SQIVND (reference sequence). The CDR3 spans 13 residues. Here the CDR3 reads CASSLTWADTQYF. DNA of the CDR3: TGTGCCAGTAGTTTGACTTGGGCAGATACGCAGTATTTT.

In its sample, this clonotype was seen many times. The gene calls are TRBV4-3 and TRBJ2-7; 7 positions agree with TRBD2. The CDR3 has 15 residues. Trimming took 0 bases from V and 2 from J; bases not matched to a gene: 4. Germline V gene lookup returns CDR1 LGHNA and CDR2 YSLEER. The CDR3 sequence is CASSQEREPAYEQYF. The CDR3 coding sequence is TGCGCCAGCAGCCAAGAGCGGGAGCCTGCCTACGAGCAGTACTTC.

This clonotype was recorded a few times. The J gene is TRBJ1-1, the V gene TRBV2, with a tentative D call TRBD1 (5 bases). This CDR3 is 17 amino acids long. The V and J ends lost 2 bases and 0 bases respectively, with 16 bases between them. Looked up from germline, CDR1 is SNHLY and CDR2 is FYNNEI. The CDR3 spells CASSEPGHNRMNTEAFF. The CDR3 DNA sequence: TGTGCCAGCAGTGAACCAGGACACAATAGGATGAACACTGAAGCTTTCTTT.

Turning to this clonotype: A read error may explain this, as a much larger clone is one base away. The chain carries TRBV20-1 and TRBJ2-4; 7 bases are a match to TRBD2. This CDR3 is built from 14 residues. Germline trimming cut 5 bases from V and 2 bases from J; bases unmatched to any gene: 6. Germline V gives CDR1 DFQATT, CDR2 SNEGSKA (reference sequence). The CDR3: CSAGRGVPKNIQYF. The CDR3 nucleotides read TGCAGTGCTGGACGGGGGGTACCCAAAAACATTCAGTACTTC.

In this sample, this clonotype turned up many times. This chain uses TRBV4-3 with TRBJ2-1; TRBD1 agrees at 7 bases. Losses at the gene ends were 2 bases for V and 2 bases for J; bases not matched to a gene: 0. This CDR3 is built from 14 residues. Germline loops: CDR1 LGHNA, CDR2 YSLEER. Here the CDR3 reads CASSQTGAYNEQFF. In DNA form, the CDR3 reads TGCGCCAGCAGCCAAACAGGGGCCTACAATGAGCAGTTCTTC.

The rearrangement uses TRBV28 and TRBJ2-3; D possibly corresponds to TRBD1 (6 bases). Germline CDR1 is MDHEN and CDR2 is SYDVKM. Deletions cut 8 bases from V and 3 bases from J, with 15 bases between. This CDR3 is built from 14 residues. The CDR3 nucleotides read TGTGCCAGCGCTGACACAGGGCTTACAGATACGCAGTATTTT. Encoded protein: CASADTGLTDTQYF.

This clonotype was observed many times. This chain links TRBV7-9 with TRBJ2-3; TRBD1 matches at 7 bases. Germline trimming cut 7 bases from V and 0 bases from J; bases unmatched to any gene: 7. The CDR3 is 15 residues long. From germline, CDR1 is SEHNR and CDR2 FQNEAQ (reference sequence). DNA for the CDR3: TGTGCCAGCACGCCCCCGGGACAGAGCACAGATACGCAGTATTTT. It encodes CASTPPGQSTDTQYF.

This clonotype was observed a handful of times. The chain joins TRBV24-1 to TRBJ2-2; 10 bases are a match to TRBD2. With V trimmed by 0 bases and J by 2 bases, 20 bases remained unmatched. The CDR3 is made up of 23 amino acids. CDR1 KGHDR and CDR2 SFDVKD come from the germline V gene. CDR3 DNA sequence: TGTGCCACCAGTGATTTGCACTACGGACGGACAGGATTAGCGGGAGGTAACACCGGGGAGCTGTTTTTT. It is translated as CATSDLHYGRTGLAGGNTGELFF.

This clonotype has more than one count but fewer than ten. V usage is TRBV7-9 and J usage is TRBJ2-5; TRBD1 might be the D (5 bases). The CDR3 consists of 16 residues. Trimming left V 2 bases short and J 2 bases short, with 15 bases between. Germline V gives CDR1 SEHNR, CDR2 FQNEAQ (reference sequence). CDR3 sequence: CASSLPGLDLQETQYF. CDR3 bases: TGTGCCAGCAGCTTACCAGGGCTCGACCTACAAGAGACCCAGTACTTC.

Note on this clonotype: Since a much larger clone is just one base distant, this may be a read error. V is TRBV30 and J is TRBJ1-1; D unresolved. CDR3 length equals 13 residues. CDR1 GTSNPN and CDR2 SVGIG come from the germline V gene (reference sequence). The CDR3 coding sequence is TGTGCCTGGAGTGTAGAGGGATCCACTGAAGCTTCCTTT. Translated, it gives CAWSVEGSTEASF.

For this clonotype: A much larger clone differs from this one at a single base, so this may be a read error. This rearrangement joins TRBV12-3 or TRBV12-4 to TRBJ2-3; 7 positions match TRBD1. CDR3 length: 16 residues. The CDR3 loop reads CASSFLEGGYTDAQYF. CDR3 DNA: TGTGCCAGCAGTTTCCTCGAAGGGGGCTACACAGATGCGCAGTATTTT.

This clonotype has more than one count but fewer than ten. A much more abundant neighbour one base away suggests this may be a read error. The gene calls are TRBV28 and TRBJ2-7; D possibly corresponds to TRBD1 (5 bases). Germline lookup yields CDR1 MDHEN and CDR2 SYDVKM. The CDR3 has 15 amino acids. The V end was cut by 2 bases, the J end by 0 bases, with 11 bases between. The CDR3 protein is CASSLPMGPSYEQYF. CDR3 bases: TGTGCCAGCAGTTTACCCATGGGGCCCTCCTACGAGCAGTACTTC.

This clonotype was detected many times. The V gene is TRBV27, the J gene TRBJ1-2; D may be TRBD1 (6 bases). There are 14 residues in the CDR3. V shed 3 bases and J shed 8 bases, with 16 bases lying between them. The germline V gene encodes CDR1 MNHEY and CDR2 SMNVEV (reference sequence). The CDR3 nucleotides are TGTGCCAGCAGTTTTAGTGCAGGGGAGATCGGCTACACCTTC. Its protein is CASSFSAGEIGYTF.

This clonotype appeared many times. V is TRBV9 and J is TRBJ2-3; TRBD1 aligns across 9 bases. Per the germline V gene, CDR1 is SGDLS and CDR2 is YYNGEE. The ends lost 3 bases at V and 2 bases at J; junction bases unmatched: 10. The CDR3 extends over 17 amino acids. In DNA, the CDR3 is TGTGCCAGCAGCGACCCAACAGGACAGGGGTCCACAGATACGCAGTATTTT. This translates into CASSDPTGQGSTDTQYF.

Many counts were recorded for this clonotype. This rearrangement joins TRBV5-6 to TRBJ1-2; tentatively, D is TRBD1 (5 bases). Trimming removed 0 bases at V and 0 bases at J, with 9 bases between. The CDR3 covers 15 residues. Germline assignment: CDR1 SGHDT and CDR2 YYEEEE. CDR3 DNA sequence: TGTGCCAGCAGCTTGGAAGGGGTAGCTAACTATGGCTACACCTTC. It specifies CASSLEGVANYGYTF. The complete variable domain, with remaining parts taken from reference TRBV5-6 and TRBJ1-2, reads DAGVTQSPTHLIKTRGQQVTLRCSPKSGHDTVSWYQQALGQGPQFIFQYYEEEERQRGNFPDRFSGHQFPNYSSELNVNALLLGDSALYLCASSLEGVANYGYTFGSGTRLTVV.

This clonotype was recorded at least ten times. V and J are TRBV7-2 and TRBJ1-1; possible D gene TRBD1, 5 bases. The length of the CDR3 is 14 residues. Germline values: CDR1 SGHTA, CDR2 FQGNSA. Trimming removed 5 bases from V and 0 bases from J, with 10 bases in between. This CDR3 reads CASSRGLLNTEAFF. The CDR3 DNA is TGTGCCAGCAGCAGGGGACTCCTGAACACTGAAGCTTTCTTT.

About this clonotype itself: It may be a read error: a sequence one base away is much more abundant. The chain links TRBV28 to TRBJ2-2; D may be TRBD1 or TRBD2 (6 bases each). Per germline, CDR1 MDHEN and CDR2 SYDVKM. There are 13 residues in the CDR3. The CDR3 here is CAVGTQNTGGLFF. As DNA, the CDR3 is TGTGCGGTCGGGACACAGAACACCGGGGGGCTGTTTTTT.

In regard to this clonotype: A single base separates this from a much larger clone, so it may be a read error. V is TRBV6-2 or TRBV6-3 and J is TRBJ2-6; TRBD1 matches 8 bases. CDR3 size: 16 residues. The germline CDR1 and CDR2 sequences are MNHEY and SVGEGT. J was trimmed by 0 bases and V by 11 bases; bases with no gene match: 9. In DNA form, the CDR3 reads TGTGCCGGGACCCGGGACAGGCCCTCTGGGGCCAACGTCCTGACTTTC. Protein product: CAGTRDRPSGANVLTF.

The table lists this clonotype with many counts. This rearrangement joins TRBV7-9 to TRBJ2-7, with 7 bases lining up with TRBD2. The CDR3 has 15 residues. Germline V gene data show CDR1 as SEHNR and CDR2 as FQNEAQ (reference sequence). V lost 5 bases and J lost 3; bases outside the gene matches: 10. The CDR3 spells CASSTARGLNYEQYF. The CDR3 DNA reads TGTGCCAGCAGCACCGCGCGGGGGTTAAACTACGAGCAGTACTTC.